A selection of T cell receptor beta chains follows, all from one sample in a study of human T cells and chemical hapten exposure. MiXCR, applied by TCRdb to the RACE reads, yields one record per CDR3 protein. The table shows 150,000 to 200,000 distinct CDR3 sequences, with around 22% occurring only once. The material was whole blood, obtained in connection with sensitization to the hapten diphenylcyclopropenone (DPC). These receptors all come from a woman between 45 and 65 years old with alopecia areata. Some clones in this sample may be carry-over from other donors' samples. The CDR3 runs from the conserved cysteine through the conserved F or W. D genes are given only for firm matches. The size entry is marked missing in some rows and otherwise reads once, few, many or a size class.

CDR3 protein: CASSLRSSSRGDLSSTDTQYF
CDR3 DNA: TGTGCCAGCAGCCTCCGAAGTTCTAGCCGGGGCGATCTTTCTAGCACAGATACGCAGTATTTT
V gene: TRBV7-6
J gene: TRBJ2-3
D gene: .
clone size: .

CDR3 protein: CATSDPVSYEQYF
CDR3 DNA: TGTGCCACCAGTGACCCCGTCTCCTACGAGCAGTACTTC
V gene: TRBV24-1
J gene: TRBJ2-7
D gene: .
clone size: few

CDR3 protein: CSVNDNSYGYTF
CDR3 DNA: TGCAGCGTTAACGACAACTCCTATGGCTACACCTTC
V gene: TRBV29-1
J gene: TRBJ1-2
D gene: .
clone size: .

CDR3 protein: CASSSEGYGYTF
CDR3 DNA: TGTGCCAGCAGCTCGGAGGGCTATGGCTACACCTTC
V gene: TRBV5-6
J gene: TRBJ1-2
D gene: .
clone size: .

CDR3 protein: CASSLGGGTSRDNEQFF
CDR3 DNA: TGTGCCAGCAGCTTAGGTGGTGGGACTAGCAGGGACAATGAGCAGTTCTTC
V gene: TRBV7-2
J gene: TRBJ2-1
D gene: TRBD2
clone size: .

CDR3 protein: CASSQAGTHTDTQYF
CDR3 DNA: TGTGCCAGCAGCCAAGCCGGGACCCACACAGATACGCAGTATTTT
V gene: TRBV3-1
J gene: TRBJ2-3
D gene: .
clone size: .

CDR3 protein: CASSLAGTIMLTF
CDR3 DNA: TGTGCCAGCAGTTTAGCCGGGACCATAATGCTCACCTTC
V gene: TRBV12-3/TRBV12-4
J gene: TRBJ1-2
D gene: .
clone size: few

CDR3 protein: CASRTSTTAKNIQYF
CDR3 DNA: TGTGCCAGCAGGACCTCTACCACTGCCAAAAACATTCAGTACTTC
V gene: TRBV6-5
J gene: TRBJ2-4
D gene: .
clone size: .

CDR3 protein: CAISVIDLEQYF
CDR3 DNA: TGTGCCATCAGTGTGATAGATCTCGAGCAGTACTTC
V gene: TRBV10-3
J gene: TRBJ2-7
D gene: .
clone size: many

CDR3 protein: CAISESMAGGSTEAFF
CDR3 DNA: TGTGCCATCAGTGAGTCGATGGCAGGGGGGAGTACTGAAGCTTTCTTT
V gene: TRBV10-3
J gene: TRBJ1-1
D gene: TRBD1
clone size: few

CDR3 protein: CASSFGGSSYNEQFF
CDR3 DNA: TGTGCCAGCAGTTTTGGAGGGAGCTCCTACAATGAGCAGTTCTTC
V gene: TRBV28
J gene: TRBJ2-1
D gene: .
clone size: many

CDR3 protein: CASSVQGIATNEKLFF
CDR3 DNA: TGTGCCAGCAGCGTACAGGGGATTGCAACTAATGAAAAACTGTTTTTT
V gene: TRBV7-9
J gene: TRBJ1-4
D gene: TRBD1
clone size: .

CDR3 protein: CAINDGAYEQYF
CDR3 DNA: TGTGCCATCAACGACGGAGCCTACGAGCAGTACTTC
V gene: TRBV10-3
J gene: TRBJ2-7
D gene: .
clone size: .

CDR3 protein: CSARGNNTDTQYF
CDR3 DNA: TGCAGTGCGAGGGGGAACAACACAGATACGCAGTATTTT
V gene: TRBV20-1
J gene: TRBJ2-3
D gene: .
clone size: .

CDR3 protein: CASSKEPGTGKVLTF
CDR3 DNA: TGTGCCAGCAGTAAGGAACCCGGGACAGGGAAGGTCCTGACTTTC
V gene: TRBV6-5
J gene: TRBJ2-6
D gene: TRBD1
clone size: .

CDR3 protein: CATRDRTGRQYF
CDR3 DNA: TGTGCCACCAGGGACCGGACAGGGAGGCAGTACTTC
V gene: TRBV24-1
J gene: TRBJ2-7
D gene: TRBD1
clone size: .

CDR3 protein: CSARGTAYGYTF
CDR3 DNA: TGCAGTGCTAGAGGGACAGCTTATGGCTACACCTTC
V gene: TRBV20-1
J gene: TRBJ1-2
D gene: .
clone size: few

CDR3 protein: CAISERQETQYF
CDR3 DNA: TGTGCCATCAGTGAGAGGCAAGAGACCCAGTACTTC
V gene: TRBV10-3
J gene: TRBJ2-5
D gene: .
clone size: .

CDR3 protein: CSVEDPRGISRWDTQYF
CDR3 DNA: TGCAGCGTTGAAGATCCGAGGGGAATATCCAGATGGGATACGCAGTATTTT
V gene: TRBV29-1
J gene: TRBJ2-3
D gene: .
clone size: many

CDR3 protein: CASSDHVYEQYF
CDR3 DNA: TGTGCCAGCAGCGACCACGTCTACGAGCAGTACTTC
V gene: TRBV2
J gene: TRBJ2-7
D gene: .
clone size: .

CDR3 protein: CSAGQNNYGYTF
CDR3 DNA: TGCAGTGCCGGACAGAATAACTATGGCTACACCTTC
V gene: TRBV20-1
J gene: TRBJ1-2
D gene: .
clone size: few

CDR3 protein: CASRQGSYSTDTQYF
CDR3 DNA: TGTGCCAGCAGACAGGGATCCTATAGCACAGATACGCAGTATTTT
V gene: TRBV2
J gene: TRBJ2-3
D gene: .
clone size: .

CDR3 protein: CASSLERYNEQFF
CDR3 DNA: TGTGCCAGCAGCTTGGAGCGATACAATGAGCAGTTCTTC
V gene: TRBV11-2
J gene: TRBJ2-1
D gene: .
clone size: .

CDR3 protein: CASSFSRGSQETQYF
CDR3 DNA: TGTGCCAGCAGCTTCTCGAGGGGGTCGCAAGAGACCCAGTACTTC
V gene: TRBV7-2
J gene: TRBJ2-5
D gene: .
clone size: .

CDR3 protein: CASIFDPGPSRDGELFF
CDR3 DNA: TGTGCCAGCATCTTTGACCCGGGACCGTCGAGGGACGGGGAGCTGTTTTTT
V gene: TRBV6-2/TRBV6-3
J gene: TRBJ2-2
D gene: .
clone size: few

CDR3 protein: CSAEGAEQLNIQYF
CDR3 DNA: TGCAGTGCTGAAGGGGCGGAGCAGTTAAACATTCAGTACTTC
V gene: TRBV20-1
J gene: TRBJ2-4
D gene: .
clone size: few

CDR3 protein: CASNPLTGEAINEQFF
CDR3 DNA: TGTGCCAGCAATCCGCTAACAGGGGAGGCTATCAATGAGCAGTTCTTC
V gene: TRBV6-1
J gene: TRBJ2-1
D gene: .
clone size: .

CDR3 protein: CSVGLAGGSTDMQYF
CDR3 DNA: TGCAGCGTTGGACTAGCGGGGGGGAGCACAGATATGCAGTATTTT
V gene: TRBV29-1
J gene: TRBJ2-3
D gene: TRBD2
clone size: few

CDR3 protein: CASSPLGGLNEQFF
CDR3 DNA: TGTGCCAGCTCACCATTGGGGGGGCTCAATGAGCAGTTCTTC
V gene: TRBV18
J gene: TRBJ2-1
D gene: .
clone size: few

CDR3 protein: CASSERELNEQYF
CDR3 DNA: TGTGCCAGCAGCGAGCGGGAGCTAAACGAGCAGTACTTC
V gene: TRBV6-5
J gene: TRBJ2-7
D gene: TRBD2
clone size: .

CDR3 protein: CASSTGRQQETQYF
CDR3 DNA: TGTGCCAGCAGTACGGGACGGCAACAAGAGACCCAGTACTTC
V gene: TRBV2
J gene: TRBJ2-5
D gene: .
clone size: .

CDR3 protein: CSVATGTGNRETQYF
CDR3 DNA: TGCAGCGTTGCAACCGGGACAGGGAATCGAGAGACCCAGTACTTC
V gene: TRBV29-1
J gene: TRBJ2-5
D gene: TRBD1
clone size: .

CDR3 protein: CASSQRWAGTEAFF
CDR3 DNA: TGTGCCAGCAGCCAACGCTGGGCAGGCACTGAAGCTTTCTTT
V gene: TRBV7-8
J gene: TRBJ1-1
D gene: .
clone size: .

CDR3 protein: CASSLIVAGGVETQYF
CDR3 DNA: TGTGCCAGCAGTTTGATCGTAGCGGGAGGAGTAGAGACCCAGTACTTC
V gene: TRBV28
J gene: TRBJ2-5
D gene: TRBD2
clone size: few

CDR3 protein: CSVASRTEQYF
CDR3 DNA: TGCAGCGTTGCGTCTCGGACCGAGCAGTACTTC
V gene: TRBV29-1
J gene: TRBJ2-7
D gene: .
clone size: few

CDR3 protein: CASSLISPGQQETQYF
CDR3 DNA: TGTGCCAGCAGTTTAATCTCCCCGGGGCAGCAAGAGACCCAGTACTTC
V gene: TRBV12-3/TRBV12-4
J gene: TRBJ2-5
D gene: .
clone size: .

CDR3 protein: CSASPAGAADTQYF
CDR3 DNA: TGCAGTGCTTCCCCAGCGGGAGCGGCAGATACGCAGTATTTT
V gene: TRBV20-1
J gene: TRBJ2-3
D gene: TRBD2
clone size: few

CDR3 protein: CASSLRSAQETQYF
CDR3 DNA: TGTGCCAGCAGCTTAAGGTCAGCTCAAGAGACCCAGTACTTC
V gene: TRBV11-2
J gene: TRBJ2-5
D gene: .
clone size: .

CDR3 protein: CASSPQPGSGELFF
CDR3 DNA: TGTGCCAGCAGCCCCCAACCGGGTTCCGGGGAGCTGTTTTTT
V gene: TRBV3-1
J gene: TRBJ2-2
D gene: .
clone size: .

CDR3 protein: CASSPGGGGQETQYF
CDR3 DNA: TGTGCCAGCTCACCCGGCGGGGGCGGCCAAGAGACCCAGTACTTC
V gene: TRBV18
J gene: TRBJ2-5
D gene: .
clone size: few

CDR3 protein: CASSFDRTNYGYTF
CDR3 DNA: TGTGCCAGCAGCTTTGATCGAACTAACTATGGCTACACCTTC
V gene: TRBV7-2
J gene: TRBJ1-2
D gene: .
clone size: many

CDR3 protein: CASGLATIHNEQFF
CDR3 DNA: TGTGCTAGTGGTTTGGCGACTATCCACAATGAGCAGTTCTTC
V gene: TRBV12-5
J gene: TRBJ2-1
D gene: .
clone size: .

CDR3 protein: CASRGTANYGYTF
CDR3 DNA: TGTGCCAGCAGGGGGACAGCTAACTATGGCTACACCTTC
V gene: TRBV6-5
J gene: TRBJ1-2
D gene: TRBD1
clone size: .

CDR3 protein: CSARDMPRQETQYF
CDR3 DNA: TGCAGTGCTAGAGATATGCCACGGCAGGAGACCCAGTACTTC
V gene: TRBV20-1
J gene: TRBJ2-5
D gene: .
clone size: .

CDR3 protein: CSASSFASGDTGELFF
CDR3 DNA: TGCAGTGCTAGTTCTTTTGCTAGCGGGGACACCGGGGAGCTGTTTTTT
V gene: TRBV20-1
J gene: TRBJ2-2
D gene: TRBD2
clone size: few

CDR3 protein: CASSLGLRNGYNEQFF
CDR3 DNA: TGTGCCAGCAGTTTAGGGCTGAGGAACGGGTACAATGAGCAGTTCTTC
V gene: TRBV12-3/TRBV12-4
J gene: TRBJ2-1
D gene: .
clone size: .

CDR3 protein: CSVRDRGITNEKLFF
CDR3 DNA: TGCAGCGTCCGGGATCGCGGGATAACTAATGAAAAACTGTTTTTT
V gene: TRBV29-1
J gene: TRBJ1-4
D gene: .
clone size: .

CDR3 protein: CSADGGLSVDTQYF
CDR3 DNA: TGCAGTGCAGACGGAGGCCTTTCGGTGGATACGCAGTATTTT
V gene: TRBV20-1
J gene: TRBJ2-3
D gene: .
clone size: .

CDR3 protein: CASSFGGEKLFF
CDR3 DNA: TGTGCCAGCAGCTTCGGAGGTGAAAAACTGTTTTTT
V gene: TRBV11-2
J gene: TRBJ1-4
D gene: .
clone size: .

CDR3 protein: CASSTDYYNEQFF
CDR3 DNA: TGTGCCAGCAGCACGGACTACTACAATGAGCAGTTCTTC
V gene: TRBV7-3
J gene: TRBJ2-1
D gene: .
clone size: .

CDR3 protein: CSVRQGGFIQYF
CDR3 DNA: TGCAGCGTTCGGCAGGGAGGTTTCATTCAGTACTTC
V gene: TRBV29-1
J gene: TRBJ2-4
D gene: .
clone size: many

CDR3 protein: CASSYYLGPGQRNEKLFF
CDR3 DNA: TGTGCCAGCAGCTATTATCTGGGTCCGGGACAGAGGAATGAAAAACTGTTTTTT
V gene: TRBV5-4
J gene: TRBJ1-4
D gene: TRBD1
clone size: few